The present T cell receptor (beta chain) was sequenced within a study of control samples from healthy donors and cancer patients. Using immunoSEQ multiplex PCR, the repertoire was profiled, and TCRdb retains in-frame clones only, with some absent. The sample lists 150,000 to 200,000 clones, about 91% seen once, with 2% to 2.5% in the top ten. The CDR3 spans 16 residues. CDR1 LGHDT and CDR2 YNNKEL come from the germline V gene (reference sequence). Unmatched junction bases numbered 7, after V lost 1 base and J lost 5 bases. Sequencing used blood. This chain connects TRBV3-1 (or the pseudogene TRBV3-2) to TRBJ1-1; the match to TRBD1 covers 10 bases. The receptor comes from a woman between 40 and 55 years old in good health. DNA of the CDR3: TGTGCCAGCAGCCAAGGACAGGGGGCGCGTAAAACTGAAGCTTTCTTT. Its protein product is CASSQGQGARKTEAFF.